This T cell receptor (beta chain) was identified during a study of molecular identifiers for immune sequencing clone quantification. MiXCR, applied by TCRdb to the PCR reads, yields one record per CDR3 protein. The sample carries some 680,000 distinct CDR3 sequences, 25% recorded once. The CDR3 extends over 15 amino acids. V dropped 3 bases and J dropped 1 base, with 12 bases sitting between them. Germline lookup yields CDR1 LNHDA and CDR2 SQIVND (reference sequence). Sequenced sample: naive CD8+ T cells from blood, with Jurkat cell RNA spiked in. Subset indicated: FACS-sorted CD8+CD4-CCR7+CD45RA+ naive T cells. The clonotype originates from a human donor in good health. Some libraries in this study had Jurkat cell RNA spiked in. The genes are TRBV19 and TRBJ2-5, with D possibly matching TRBD1 (7 bases). The CDR3: CASSIAGGTQETQYF. Here the CDR3 DNA reads TGTGCCAGTAGTATTGCAGGGGGGACCCAAGAGACCCAGTACTTC.